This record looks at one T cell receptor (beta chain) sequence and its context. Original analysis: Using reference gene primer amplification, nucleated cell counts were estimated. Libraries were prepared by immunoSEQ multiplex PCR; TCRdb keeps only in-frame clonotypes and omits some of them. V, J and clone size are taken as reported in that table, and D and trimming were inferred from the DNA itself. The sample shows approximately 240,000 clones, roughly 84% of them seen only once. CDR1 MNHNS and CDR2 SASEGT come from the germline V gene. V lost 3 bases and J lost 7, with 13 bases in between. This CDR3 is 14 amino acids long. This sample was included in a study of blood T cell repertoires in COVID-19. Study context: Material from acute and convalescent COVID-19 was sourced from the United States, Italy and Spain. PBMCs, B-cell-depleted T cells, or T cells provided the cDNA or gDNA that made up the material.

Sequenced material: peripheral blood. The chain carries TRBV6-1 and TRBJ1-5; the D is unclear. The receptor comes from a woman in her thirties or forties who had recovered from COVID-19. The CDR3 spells CASSEASGIQPQHF. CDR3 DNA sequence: TGTGCCAGCAGTGAGGCTTCGGGGATACAGCCCCAGCATTTT.